The 14 T cell receptor beta chains below all came from one sample that was sequenced in a study of CD8+ T cells in alopecia areata (dated by TCRdb to the late 2010s). The method behind the library was the immunoSEQ multiplex PCR assay. RNA was extracted from all samples and reverse transcribed into cDNA as template for TCR sequencing. TCRdb obtained this table from immuneACCESS and retained in-frame rearrangements with V and J assigned. These tables miss some clones; where compared with another copy, unresolved V genes account for less than half of the shortfall, and the remainder is unexplained. This sample gives 100,000 to 140,000 clones in total; roughly 84% of them show up just once. Roughly 25% of the sample rests with the top ten. What this sample's time point label stands for: about 25 weeks on oral tofacitinib. The treatment or condition label, as the study defines it: oral pan-JAK inhibitor, 5-10 mg twice daily.

The sequencing used CD8+ T cells sorted from blood, collected at week 24, from a patient treated with tofacitinib. Receptor source: a human donor with alopecia areata.

The chain recombines TRBV4-1 with TRBJ2-5, with 12 bases matching TRBD2. Per the germline V gene, CDR1 is MGHRA and CDR2 is YSYEKL. Germline trimming cut 8 bases from V and 5 bases from J; bases unmatched to any gene: 9. This CDR3 is built from 15 residues. This CDR3 is CASSTSGGEVETQYF. The CDR3 region has the DNA TGCGCCAGCTCGACTAGCGGGGGTGAGGTTGAGACCCAGTACTTC.

The chain couples TRBV7-2 to TRBJ2-2, with 10 bases that match TRBD2. This CDR3 is built from 18 residues. CDR1 is SGHTA and CDR2 is FQGNSA in the germline V gene. V gave up 4 bases and J gave up 0 bases; unmatched junction bases: 8. The CDR3 nucleotides are TGTGCCAGCAGCTCCCCTCCGCTAGCGGGGGCGAACACCGGGGAGCTGTTTTTT. It specifies CASSSPPLAGANTGELFF. Combining the CDR3 with reference TRBV7-2 and TRBJ2-2 gives the whole variable domain GAGVSQSPSNKVTEKGKDVELRCDPISGHTALYWYRQSLGQGLEFLIYFQGNSAPDKSGLPSDRFSAERTGGSVSTLTIQRTQQEDSAVYLCASSSPPLAGANTGELFFGEGSRLTVL.

The chain carries TRBV4-2 and TRBJ2-2; a weak D match, TRBD1 (6 bases). Deletions cut 1 base from V and 1 base from J, with 10 bases between. Germline CDR1 and CDR2: LGHNA and YNFKEQ. The CDR3 is 16 amino acids. The CDR3 nucleotides read TGTGCCAGCAGCCAAGCCCAGGACAGGAACACCGGGGAGCTGTTTTTT. Protein: CASSQAQDRNTGELFF.

The chain employs TRBV19 and TRBJ2-3, with no clear D. The CDR3 is 15 residues long. The V end lost 5 bases, the J end lost 0 bases, and 12 bases lay between the germline ends. Per the germline V gene, CDR1 is LNHDA and CDR2 is SQIVND (reference sequence). CDR3: CASSFASTSTDTQYF. DNA of the CDR3: TGTGCCAGTAGTTTCGCTAGTACTAGCACAGATACGCAGTATTTT.

This chain uses TRBV4-1 with TRBJ1-6, with 8 bases that match TRBD1. Germline CDR1 and CDR2: MGHRA and YSYEKL. The CDR3 extends over 15 amino acids. J gave up 6 bases and V 1 base, and 2 bases lay outside the gene matches. The CDR3 spells CASSQGQGLNSPLHF. CDR3 sequence (DNA): TGCGCCAGCAGCCAAGGACAGGGGCTTAATTCACCCCTCCACTTT.

This clone was counted a few times. The rearrangement uses TRBV27 and TRBJ2-1; 7 nucleotides match TRBD2. The germline V gene encodes CDR1 MNHEY and CDR2 SMNVEV (reference sequence). The CDR3 runs to 14 residues. Germline trimming cut 5 bases from V and 1 base from J; bases unmatched to any gene: 2. Written as DNA, the CDR3 is TGTGCCAGCAGTAATAGCGGGTCCTACAATGAGCAGTTCTTC. This codes for CASSNSGSYNEQFF.

This chain connects TRBV7-9 to TRBJ2-1; 12 bases are shared with TRBD2. Germline V lookup: CDR1 SEHNR, CDR2 FQNEAQ (reference sequence). V shed 5 bases and J 9 bases; nucleotides not matched to a gene: 8. The CDR3 runs 15 residues. CDR3: CASSVTSGGPGEQFF. CDR3 DNA: TGTGCCAGCAGCGTAACTAGCGGGGGGCCCGGTGAGCAGTTCTTC.

This clone came up once. The rearrangement joins TRBV6-5 to TRBJ2-3; D unresolved. Germline values: CDR1 MNHEY, CDR2 SVGAGI. The germline V and J ends were trimmed by 6 bases and 5 bases, with 12 bases remaining between them. This CDR3 contains 13 residues. The CDR3 DNA reads as TGTGCCAGCAGCCAAGGGCTAAGAGATACGCAGTATTTT. This sequence encodes CASSQGLRDTQYF.

This clone was seen just once. The gene calls are TRBV7-2 and TRBJ1-1; D not resolved. Germline V CDR1 and CDR2: SGHTA, FQGNSA. The ends were cut back, 5 bases at V and 1 base at J, with 11 bases in the middle. The CDR3 is 14 amino acids. For the CDR3, the DNA is TGTGCCAGCAGCGCCCCAGAAAAGAACACTGAAGCTTTCTTT. Its translation: CASSAPEKNTEAFF.

This clone has just one count. This chain joins TRBV13 and TRBJ2-5; D may be TRBD1 (5 bases). This CDR3 is built from 13 residues. Per the germline V gene, CDR1 is PRHDT and CDR2 is FYEKMQ (reference sequence). V was clipped by 5 bases and J by 5 bases, with 12 bases between them. CDR3 sequence (DNA): TGTGCCAGCAGCCAGGGTTCTGTGGAGACCCAGTACTTC. This codes for CASSQGSVETQYF.

The chain employs TRBV27 and TRBJ1-1; the D is unclear. Germline V lookup: CDR1 MNHEY, CDR2 SMNVEV (reference sequence). The CDR3 runs to 15 residues. V dropped 2 bases and J dropped 3 bases, with 13 bases sitting between them. CDR3 nucleotides: TGTGCCAGCAGTTTAGGAGCGACACACGACACTGAAGCTTTCTTT. Residues: CASSLGATHDTEAFF.

This sequence joins TRBV5-6 and TRBJ2-7; 9 positions match TRBD1. Germline-derived CDR1 and CDR2 are SGHDT and YYEEEE. This CDR3 is 14 amino acids long. V shed 3 bases and J 1 base; nucleotides not matched to a gene: 2. The CDR3 region has the DNA TGTGCCAGCAGCTGGGGACAGGGTTCCTACGAGCAGTACTTC. This codes for CASSWGQGSYEQYF.

This chain connects TRBV4-1 to TRBJ1-5, with D tentatively TRBD1 (5 bases). CDR1 is MGHRA and CDR2 is YSYEKL in the germline V gene. The CDR3 is 15 amino acids. The V gene lost 4 bases and the J gene lost 5 bases, with 15 bases spanning the gap. As DNA, the CDR3 is TGCGCCAGCAGCCGGGGCCCCGGGAGCCATCAGCCCCAGCATTTT. Protein sequence: CASSRGPGSHQPQHF.

This rearrangement joins TRBV9 to TRBJ1-5, with a weak D call TRBD1 (5 bases). Per germline, CDR1 SGDLS and CDR2 YYNGEE. Trimming cost V 1 base and J 3 bases, with 11 bases left between them. This CDR3 has 15 residues. CDR3 residues: CASSVTAGHNQPQHF. The CDR3 nucleotides read TGTGCCAGCAGCGTAACTGCAGGGCACAATCAGCCCCAGCATTTT.